This T cell receptor (beta chain) was identified in a study of PD-1 blockade in classical Hodgkin lymphoma. Study information: Once every 2 weeks, patients received intravenous nivolumab at 3 mg/kg. Whole-study findings and limits: Complete responders' baseline diversity resembled that of newly diagnosed patients. Exclusion applied to patients who initiated nivolumab less than 1 year following ASCT.

Sequenced by immunoSEQ multiplex PCR; TCRdb stores in-frame clones only, minus some. The repertoire holds some 46,000 clones, with over 60% as singletons. Concerning this clone itself: What it binds is not known.

Brentuximab vedotin exposure varied, and every patient relapsed after autologous stem cell transplantation. Each best response was a complete response, a partial response or progressive disease. Trimming pared 8 bases from V and 5 bases from J, leaving 24 bases between. The CDR3 consists of 16 residues. The germline gives CDR1 MNHEY, CDR2 SMNVEV (reference sequence). The receptor's source is a human donor with classical Hodgkin lymphoma. This material consisted of peripheral blood mononuclear cells (PBMCs), taken before the second cycle of nivolumab. This sequence joins TRBV27 and TRBJ1-2, with D perhaps matching TRBD1 (6 bases). CDR3 bases: TGTGCCAGCGAAAAACAGGGACCCGGGGGCCAATATGGCTACACCTTC. Residues: CASEKQGPGGQYGYTF.